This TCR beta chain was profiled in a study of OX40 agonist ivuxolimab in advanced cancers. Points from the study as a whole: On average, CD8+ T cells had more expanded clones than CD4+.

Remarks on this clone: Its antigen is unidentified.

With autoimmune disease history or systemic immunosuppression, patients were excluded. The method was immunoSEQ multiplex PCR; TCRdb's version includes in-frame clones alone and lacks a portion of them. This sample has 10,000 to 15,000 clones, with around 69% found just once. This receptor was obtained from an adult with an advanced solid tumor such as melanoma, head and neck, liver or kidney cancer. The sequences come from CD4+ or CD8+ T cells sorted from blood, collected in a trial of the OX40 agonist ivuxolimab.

The CDR3 bases are TGTGCCAGCAGCTGGCTGGGGGAGAACTATGGCTACACCTTC. Translation: CASSWLGENYGYTF. The chain joins TRBV5-5 to TRBJ1-2; tentatively, D is TRBD1 (5 bases). Trimming took off 3 bases at V and 2 bases at J, with 11 bases between the two ends. This CDR3 is built from 14 residues. Looked up from germline, CDR1 is SGHKS and CDR2 is YYEKEE (reference sequence).